The clone carrying this TCR beta chain was recorded once. Its cognate antigen is unknown. This entry comes from a study of Ad26.COV2.S vaccination and SARS-CoV-2 variants. For the study at large: The study gave Ad26.COV2.S intramuscularly, once or twice 56 days apart.

Findings of the study overall: Similar non-spike TCR breadth was seen in vaccine and placebo recipients.

Some clones are missing from TCRdb's copy, which holds only in-frame ones; the method was immunoSEQ multiplex PCR. The sample carries about 350,000 clones, around 86% recorded once. The treatment: 15 to 20 received Ad26.COV2.S at low or high dose, single or two shots; about 5 received placebo; per-sample allocation not given. Samples analyzed were those drawn on day 63 after the first vaccine or placebo injection. From germline, CDR1 is LGHDT and CDR2 YNNKEL (reference sequence). Trimming left V 1 base short and J 3 bases short, with 10 bases between. The CDR3 totals 16 residues. The TCR originated in a person between 18 and 65 years old who received the Ad26.COV2.S COVID-19 vaccine or a placebo. The sequencing used peripheral blood, collected in a trial of Ad26.COV2.S vaccine versus placebo. The chain links TRBV3-1 (or the pseudogene TRBV3-2) to TRBJ1-6, with D unclear. The CDR3: CASSQASQLYNSPLHF. The CDR3 DNA follows: TGTGCCAGCAGCCAAGCTTCACAGCTCTATAATTCACCCCTCCACTTT.